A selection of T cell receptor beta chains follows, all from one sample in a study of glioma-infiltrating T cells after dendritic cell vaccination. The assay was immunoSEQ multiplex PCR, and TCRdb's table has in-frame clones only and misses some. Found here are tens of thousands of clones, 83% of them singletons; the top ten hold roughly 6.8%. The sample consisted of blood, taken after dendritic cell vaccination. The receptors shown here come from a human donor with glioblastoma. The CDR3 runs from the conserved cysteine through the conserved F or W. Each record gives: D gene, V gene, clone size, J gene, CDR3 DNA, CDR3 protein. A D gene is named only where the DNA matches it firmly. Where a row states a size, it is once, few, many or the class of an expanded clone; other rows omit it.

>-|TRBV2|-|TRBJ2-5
TGTGCCAGCAGAGAGGTGCTGGGGGGCCAAGAGACCCAGTACTTC
CASREVLGGQETQYF
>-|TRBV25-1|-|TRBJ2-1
TGTGCCAGCAGTGAGTACGGGGACTCCTACAATGAGCAGTTCTTC
CASSEYGDSYNEQFF
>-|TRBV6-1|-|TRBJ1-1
TGTGCCAGCAGTGAAGGAACCACACCCGATTTAATCGCTGAAGCTTTCTTT
CASSEGTTPDLIAEAFF
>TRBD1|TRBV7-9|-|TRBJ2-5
TGTGCCAGCAGCTCGGGACAGAGAAAAGAGACCCAGTACTTC
CASSSGQRKETQYF
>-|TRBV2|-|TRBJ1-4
TGTGCCAGCAGCCCGGATGAAAAACTGTTTTTT
CASSPDEKLFF
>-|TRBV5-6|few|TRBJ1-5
TGTGCCAGCAGCTTCGGGGAACAGCCCCAGCATTTT
CASSFGEQPQHF
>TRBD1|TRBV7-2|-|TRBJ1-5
TGTGCCAGCAGCCCCCAGGGGGATCAGCCCCAGCATTTT
CASSPQGDQPQHF
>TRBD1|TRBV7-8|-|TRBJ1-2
TGTGCCAGCAGCTTAGGGACAGGGGGCTACTCTAACTATGGCTACACCTTC
CASSLGTGGYSNYGYTF
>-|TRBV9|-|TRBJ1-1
TGTGCCAGCAGCGTAGAAGAGACAGGCGTGAACACTGAAGCTTTCTTT
CASSVEETGVNTEAFF
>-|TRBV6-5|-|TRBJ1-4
TGTGCCAGCAGTCCATTTAGAGGTGAAAAACTGTTTTTT
CASSPFRGEKLFF
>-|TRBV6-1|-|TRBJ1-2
TGTGCCAGCAGTGAAAGAACCCGGGGGAATGGCTACACCTTC
CASSERTRGNGYTF
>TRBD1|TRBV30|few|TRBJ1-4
TGTGCCTGGAAACAGGGGACTAATGAAAAACTGTTTTTT
CAWKQGTNEKLFF
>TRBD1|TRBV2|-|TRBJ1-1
TGTGCCAGCAGTGTGGCCAGGGGGACTGAAGCTTTCTTT
CASSVARGTEAFF
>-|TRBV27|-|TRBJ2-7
TGTGCCAGCAGTTTGGGGCGGCCCTACGAGCAGTACTTC
CASSLGRPYEQYF
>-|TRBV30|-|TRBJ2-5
TGTGCCACCCTGGAGCTAAATGGGACCCAGTACTTC
CATLELNGTQYF